This T cell receptor beta chain was profiled in a study of molecular identifiers for immune sequencing clone quantification. Overall study: Replicates partitioned RNA from approximately 22,000 or 94,000 naive CD8 cells into five parts, sequencing four.

Study-wide points: Shared barcodes on identical TCR molecules could underestimate the sizes of highly expanded clones.

The V gene lost 5 bases and the J gene lost 3 bases, with 13 bases spanning the gap. This CDR3 spans 14 amino acids. Germline-derived CDR1 and CDR2 are SEHNR and FQNEAQ (reference sequence). A CD8+CD4-CCR7+CD45RA+ phenotype served as the sorting definition for naive CD8 T cells. Each CDR3 protein is one row after TCRdb ran MiXCR on the PCR reads. The data contain over 550,000 distinct CDR3 sequences, roughly 25% of them singletons. This clonotype was recorded at least ten times. Its antigen is not known. Sequenced input: naive CD8+ T cells from blood, with Jurkat cell RNA spiked in. The sample's subset: FACS-sorted CD8+CD4-CCR7+CD45RA+ naive T cells. This sequence originates from a human donor in good health. Some libraries in this study had Jurkat cell RNA spiked in. The chain combines TRBV7-9 with TRBJ2-5, with D perhaps matching TRBD2 (6 bases). The CDR3 is CASSPRDSEETQYF. For the CDR3, the DNA is TGTGCCAGCAGCCCGAGGGACTCCGAAGAGACCCAGTACTTC.